The rows below give T cell receptor beta chains drawn from one sample of a study of control samples from healthy donors and cancer patients. The repertoire was sequenced with immunoSEQ multiplex PCR; TCRdb's copy has only in-frame clones and lacks some. The sample has 100,000 to 130,000 clones, approximately 82% seen once; the top ten hold approximately 6.7%. The specimen sequenced was blood. These receptor sequences come from a man aged 18 to 29 in good health. Both conserved end residues are part of each CDR3. A D gene is named only where the DNA matches it firmly. Some rows mark clone size as missing; the rest say once, few, many or name a class of expanded clone.

.	11	TRBV3-1/TRBV3-2	.	TRBJ1-2	CASSPGYGYTF	TGTGCCAGCAGCCCTGGCTATGGCTACACCTTC
once	14	TRBV5-6	.	TRBJ1-6	CASSFYGNNSPLHF	TGTGCCAGCAGCTTTTACGGAAATAATTCACCCCTCCACTTT
.	15	TRBV28	.	TRBJ1-1	CASVDWGTMNTEAFF	TGTGCCAGCGTCGACTGGGGAACCATGAACACTGAAGCTTTCTTT
.	13	TRBV11-3	.	TRBJ2-5	CASSSGFGETQYF	TGTGCCAGCAGCTCAGGGTTTGGGGAGACCCAGTACTTC
.	13	TRBV5-3	.	TRBJ1-1	CARKSGLNTEAFF	TGTGCCAGAAAGAGTGGGCTGAACACTGAAGCTTTCTTT
.	15	TRBV7-2	TRBD2	TRBJ2-5	CASSLVAGVRETQYF	TGTGCCAGCAGCTTAGTAGCGGGGGTTCGAGAGACCCAGTACTTC
.	16	TRBV4-3	TRBD2	TRBJ2-7	CASSQGPLAGSYEQYF	TGCGCCAGCAGCCAGGGGCCGCTAGCGGGCTCATACGAGCAGTACTTC
.	14	TRBV13	TRBD1	TRBJ1-1	CASSRTGVLTEAFF	TGTGCCAGCAGCCGGACAGGGGTGTTGACTGAAGCTTTCTTT
.	18	TRBV3-1/TRBV3-2	TRBD2	TRBJ2-3	CASSLEGLAGASTDTQYF	TGTGCCAGCAGCTTGGAGGGACTAGCGGGGGCTAGCACAGATACGCAGTATTTT
.	14	TRBV13	.	TRBJ1-1	CASSPGAHRTEAFF	TGTGCCAGCAGCCCAGGGGCCCATCGAACTGAAGCTTTCTTT
.	13	TRBV5-1	.	TRBJ2-2	CASSSRTIGELFF	TGCGCCAGCAGCTCCCGTACGATTGGGGAGCTGTTTTTT
.	14	TRBV24-1	.	TRBJ2-4	CATSDLEVGGAQYF	TGTGCCACCAGTGATTTGGAGGTCGGAGGGGCCCAGTACTTC
.	14	TRBV30	.	TRBJ1-3	CAWLTVGSGNTIYF	TGTGCCTGGTTGACGGTGGGCTCTGGAAACACCATATATTTT
.	15	TRBV28	TRBD1	TRBJ1-1	CASSEAWTGNTEAFF	TGTGCCAGCAGTGAGGCCTGGACAGGGAACACTGAAGCTTTCTTT
.	15	TRBV4-1	TRBD1	TRBJ1-6	CASSQVPGGNSPLHF	TGCGCCAGCAGCCAAGTACCAGGGGGCAATTCACCCCTCCACTTT
.	15	TRBV25-1	.	TRBJ1-3	CASSEAPSSGNTIYF	TGTGCCAGCAGTGAAGCTCCAAGCTCTGGAAACACCATATATTTT
.	15	TRBV6-4	.	TRBJ1-5	CASSPTGLSNQPQHF	TGTGCCAGCAGTCCTACAGGGCTTAGCAATCAGCCCCAGCATTTT
.	15	TRBV4-1	TRBD1	TRBJ1-2	CASSPTGGVYDGYTF	TGCGCCAGCAGCCCGACAGGGGGCGTATACGATGGCTACACCTTC
.	16	TRBV5-5	TRBD1	TRBJ1-2	CASSSSGTGYYYGYTF	TGTGCCAGCAGCTCCTCCGGGACAGGGTATTACTATGGCTACACCTTC
.	15	TRBV19	TRBD2	TRBJ2-1	CASSISGPSYNEQFF	TGTGCCAGTAGTATTAGCGGGCCCTCCTACAATGAGCAGTTCTTC
.	18	TRBV4-2	.	TRBJ1-2	CASSPWGTGLDLNYGYTF	TGTGCCAGCAGCCCATGGGGTACAGGCCTTGATCTTAACTATGGCTACACCTTC
few	14	TRBV2	.	TRBJ2-2	CASSYISNTGELFF	TGTGCCAGCAGCTACATCTCGAACACCGGGGAGCTGTTTTTT
.	13	TRBV30	TRBD1	TRBJ1-2	CAWSLGTGEGYTF	TGTGCCTGGAGCCTAGGGACAGGGGAAGGCTACACCTTC
once	13	TRBV6-5	.	TRBJ2-7	CASTQHRAYEQYF	TGTGCCAGCACTCAACATAGGGCCTACGAGCAGTACTTC
.	17	TRBV27	TRBD1	TRBJ2-3	CATRQGYRGFYTDTQYF	TGTGCCACCCGACAGGGGTACCGAGGTTTTTACACAGATACGCAGTATTTT
.	13	TRBV6-5	.	TRBJ1-6	CASSLGLSSPLHF	TGTGCCAGCAGTCTGGGACTTTCGTCACCCCTCCACTTT
.	16	TRBV7-6	.	TRBJ1-4	CASSRRQSVANEKLFF	TGTGCCAGCAGCCGCAGACAGTCAGTAGCTAATGAAAAACTGTTTTTT
.	19	TRBV2	TRBD1	TRBJ1-5	CASSAARDRASTIYQPQHF	TGTGCCAGCAGTGCTGCTAGGGACAGGGCCTCTACCATCTATCAGCCCCAGCATTTT
.	13	TRBV25-1	.	TRBJ1-2	CASSGFEEYGYTF	TGTGCCAGCAGTGGTTTCGAAGAGTATGGCTACACCTTC